A single sample is the source of the 18 T cell receptor beta chains below, sequenced in a study of blood T cell repertoires in COVID-19. Here immunoSEQ multiplex PCR was the method, and the copy in TCRdb shows in-frame clones only, minus some. This repertoire shows a few hundred thousand clones, around four fifths found once; its top ten account for roughly 8.2%. Sequenced material: peripheral blood. Source of these receptors: an elderly woman with COVID-19, enrolled during active disease.

A note on this clone: Additional DNA sequences in this sample encode the identical CDR3. The CDR3 bases are TGTGCCAGCAGTGAAGCGTCAGGGGTTTATGGCTACACCTTC. Its protein is CASSEASGVYGYTF. V gene TRBV6-1 combines with J gene TRBJ1-2, with D tentatively TRBD1 (6 bases). V was pared by 0 bases and J by 5 bases, with 10 bases between. This CDR3 has 14 residues. Germline CDR1 is MNHNS and CDR2 is SASEGT.

This clone has just one count. This sequence joins TRBV7-2 and TRBJ2-7; no clear D gene. The CDR3 runs 16 residues. Trimming stripped 5 bases from V and 4 bases from J, with 21 bases between. Germline values: CDR1 SGHTA, CDR2 FQGNSA. The CDR3 sequence is CASSPSHNPSVYEQYF. CDR3 nucleotide sequence: TGTGCCAGCAGCCCTAGTCACAATCCCTCCGTGTACGAGCAGTACTTC.

This rearrangement joins TRBV3-1 (or the pseudogene TRBV3-2) to TRBJ1-1; D is undetermined. Trimming took 7 bases from V and 3 from J, leaving 12 bases between them. This CDR3 contains 13 residues. CDR1 and CDR2 from the germline V gene are LGHDT and YNNKEL (reference sequence). The CDR3 here is CASINTPYTEAFF. Written as DNA, the CDR3 is TGTGCCAGCATCAATACACCGTACACTGAAGCTTTCTTT.

The V gene is TRBV5-1, the J gene TRBJ2-7, with D perhaps matching TRBD2 (5 bases). The V end was cut by 5 bases, the J end by 0 bases, with 12 bases between. Germline values: CDR1 SGHRS, CDR2 YFSETQ. This CDR3 region has 14 residues. CDR3 amino acids: CASSWPGNSYEQYF. The CDR3 DNA sequence: TGCGCCAGCAGTTGGCCGGGGAACTCCTACGAGCAGTACTTC.

The chain is built from TRBV9 and TRBJ2-7; 7 bases are a match to TRBD1. Trimming removed 4 bases from V and 2 bases from J; junction bases left unmatched: 3. The V gene's germline CDR1 is SGDLS and CDR2 YYNGEE. The CDR3 has 13 residues. In DNA, the CDR3 is TGTGCCAGCAGCCCGGACAGGCCCTACGAGCAGTACTTC. Its protein product is CASSPDRPYEQYF.

V is TRBV6-2 or TRBV6-3 and J is TRBJ2-5; 11 bases are a match to TRBD2. Trimming cost V 6 bases and J 5 bases; bases outside gene matches: 8. Looked up from germline, CDR1 is MNHEY and CDR2 is SVGEGT. The CDR3 is 15 residues long. The CDR3 region has the DNA TGTGCCAGCAGCCGTAGCGGGAGGGCCAGTGAGACCCAGTACTTC. This sequence encodes CASSRSGRASETQYF.

The chain couples TRBV30 to TRBJ2-7, with D possibly being TRBD1 (5 bases). The V and J ends lost 5 bases and 4 bases respectively, with 15 bases between them. The germline gives CDR1 GTSNPN, CDR2 SVGIG (reference sequence). This CDR3 is 13 amino acids long. CDR3 loop: CAWAIGARYEQYF. Written as DNA, the CDR3 is TGTGCCTGGGCTATTGGGGCACGATACGAGCAGTACTTC.

V usage is TRBV27 and J usage is TRBJ1-1, with D hard to call. Trimming removed 8 bases from V and 5 bases from J, with 15 bases in between. The CDR3 spans 13 residues. Germline V gene sequence: CDR1 MNHEY, CDR2 SMNVEV (reference sequence). The CDR3 coding sequence is TGTGCCAGCGGAGGGCAGGTGGGGACTGAAGCTTTCTTT. Protein: CASGGQVGTEAFF.

The chain employs TRBV6-5 and TRBJ1-5; no firm D call. Per germline, CDR1 MNHEY and CDR2 SVGAGI. Between the trimmed V and J ends, which lost 11 bases and 6 bases, there was a span of 14 bases. The CDR3 has 12 amino acids. The CDR3 nucleotides are TGTGCCGCAAAGGAGGTCGGTCAGCCCCAGCATTTT. Residues: CAAKEVGQPQHF.

The chain recombines TRBV6-5 with TRBJ1-4; possibly TRBD1 for D (5 bases). V was clipped by 6 bases and J by 8 bases, with 19 bases between them. Germline CDR1 reads MNHEY; CDR2 reads SVGAGI. The length of the CDR3 is 15 residues. DNA for the CDR3: TGTGCCAGCAGCCGCGGGGCATCACGGGGGGAAAAACTGTTTTTT. Translation: CASSRGASRGEKLFF.

The chain is built from TRBV2 and TRBJ1-6; TRBD1 matches at 7 bases. Per germline, CDR1 SNHLY and CDR2 FYNNEI. This CDR3 is 15 amino acids long. The trim removed 9 bases at V and 4 bases at J, leaving 9 bases unmatched. The CDR3 sequence is CASTSGQIYNSPLHF. CDR3 bases: TGTGCCAGTACATCGGGACAGATTTATAATTCACCCCTCCACTTT. The full variable domain, with the rest looked up from reference TRBV2 and TRBJ1-6, is EPEVTQTPSHQVTQMGQEVILRCVPISNHLYFYWYRQILGQKVEFLVSFYNNEISEKSEIFDDQFSVERPDGSNFTLKIRSTKLEDSAMYFCASTSGQIYNSPLHFGNGTRLTVT.

The chain employs TRBV20-1 and TRBJ1-2; D is perhaps TRBD1 (5 bases). This CDR3 contains 14 residues. Between the trimmed V and J ends, which lost 3 bases and 8 bases, there was a span of 19 bases. Per germline, CDR1 DFQATT and CDR2 SNEGSKA (reference sequence). CDR3: CSASLAALQGGYTF. CDR3 DNA sequence: TGCAGTGCTAGTCTGGCAGCTCTTCAGGGAGGCTACACCTTC.

V usage is TRBV18 and J usage is TRBJ1-6; 12 nucleotides agree with TRBD1. Trimming cost V 2 bases and J 10 bases; bases outside gene matches: 6. CDR1 is KGHSH, CDR2 LQKENI, per germline. The CDR3 covers 16 residues. CDR3 DNA sequence: TGTGCCAGCTCACCAGGGGACAGGGGGCGAGACTCACCCCTCCACTTT. It specifies CASSPGDRGRDSPLHF.

The chain is built from TRBV28 and TRBJ2-2, with 7 bases lining up with TRBD1. J gave up 4 bases and V 6 bases, and 8 bases lay outside the gene matches. This CDR3 has 15 amino acids. In germline, CDR1 is MDHEN, CDR2 SYDVKM. In nucleotides, the CDR3 is TGTGCCAGCAGGATGACAGGGCTTGGCACCGGGGAGCTGTTTTTT. Amino acids: CASRMTGLGTGELFF.

This clone has a handful of counts. J is TRBJ1-1 and V is TRBV7-6; 10 nucleotides line up with TRBD1. With V trimmed by 5 bases and J by 4 bases, 7 bases remained unmatched. Germline loops: CDR1 SGHVS, CDR2 FNYEAQ. This CDR3 is built from 15 residues. The CDR3 sequence: CASSEGQGRATEAFF. CDR3 DNA: TGTGCCAGCAGCGAGGGACAGGGGAGAGCCACTGAAGCTTTCTTT.

This CDR3 is CASSASPVISGNTIYF. CDR3 sequence (DNA): TGCGCCAGCAGCGCCTCTCCGGTGATCTCTGGAAACACCATATATTTT. The chain recombines TRBV5-1 with TRBJ1-3; D remains unclear. The CDR3 has 16 residues. Trimming removed 4 bases at V and 0 bases at J, with 14 bases between. Germline lookup yields CDR1 SGHRS and CDR2 YFSETQ.

The genes are TRBV18 and TRBJ2-2; D not certain. This CDR3 contains 15 residues. Trimming removed 6 bases from V and 3 bases from J, with 14 bases in between. Per germline, CDR1 KGHSH and CDR2 LQKENI. The CDR3 protein is CASSPRRTDTGELFF. CDR3 DNA: TGTGCCAGCTCTCCAAGGCGAACAGACACCGGGGAGCTGTTTTTT.

The chain employs TRBV5-5 and TRBJ2-7; D call uncertain. Germline lookup yields CDR1 SGHKS and CDR2 YYEKEE (reference sequence). With 0 bases removed from V and 3 bases from J, the gap between germline ends came to 10 bases. The CDR3 totals 14 residues. CDR3 nucleotides: TGTGCCAGCAGCTTGGGGCCTGATTACTACGAGCAGTACTTC. Protein product: CASSLGPDYYEQYF.